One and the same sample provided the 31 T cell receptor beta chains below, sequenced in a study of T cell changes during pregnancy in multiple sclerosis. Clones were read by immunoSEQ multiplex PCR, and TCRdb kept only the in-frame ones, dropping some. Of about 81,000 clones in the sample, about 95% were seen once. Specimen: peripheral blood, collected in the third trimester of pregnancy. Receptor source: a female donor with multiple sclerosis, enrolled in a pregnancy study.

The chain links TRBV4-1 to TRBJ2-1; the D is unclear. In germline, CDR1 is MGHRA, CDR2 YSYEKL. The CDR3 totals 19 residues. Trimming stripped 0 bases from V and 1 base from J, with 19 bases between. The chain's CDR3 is CASSQDPTLAAISYNEQFF. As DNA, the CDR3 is TGCGCCAGCAGCCAAGATCCCACCCTGGCGGCCATATCCTACAATGAGCAGTTCTTC.

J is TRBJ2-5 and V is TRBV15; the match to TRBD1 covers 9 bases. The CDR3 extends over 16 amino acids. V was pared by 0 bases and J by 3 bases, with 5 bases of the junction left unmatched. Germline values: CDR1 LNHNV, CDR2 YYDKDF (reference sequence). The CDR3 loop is CATSRDRTGGKETQYF. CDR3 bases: TGTGCCACCAGCAGAGATAGAACAGGGGGCAAAGAGACCCAGTACTTC.

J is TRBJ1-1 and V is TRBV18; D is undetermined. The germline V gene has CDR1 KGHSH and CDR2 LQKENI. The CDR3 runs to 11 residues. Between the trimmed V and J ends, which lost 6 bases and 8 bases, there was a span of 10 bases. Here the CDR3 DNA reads TGTGCCAGCTCTCTAGAAACAGAAGCTTTCTTT. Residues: CASSLETEAFF.

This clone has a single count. DNA for the CDR3: TGTGCCAGCAGCGTGGGGGGGGTGAACACCGGGGAGCTGTTTTTT. The encoded protein is CASSVGGVNTGELFF. The chain has TRBV9 and TRBJ2-2; 7 bases match TRBD2. The CDR3 extends over 15 amino acids. Looked up from germline, CDR1 is SGDLS and CDR2 is YYNGEE. V trimming: 2 bases; J trimming: 1 base; junction bases outside the gene matches: 2.

CDR3 loop: CASSPGTRPDTEAFF. CDR3 nucleotides: TGTGCCAGCAGTCCCGGGACACGACCGGACACTGAAGCTTTCTTT. The chain joins TRBV11-2 to TRBJ1-1; D is perhaps TRBD1 (6 bases). This CDR3 contains 15 residues. Germline values: CDR1 SGHAT, CDR2 FQNNGV. Trimming removed 6 bases from V and 3 bases from J, with 17 bases in between.

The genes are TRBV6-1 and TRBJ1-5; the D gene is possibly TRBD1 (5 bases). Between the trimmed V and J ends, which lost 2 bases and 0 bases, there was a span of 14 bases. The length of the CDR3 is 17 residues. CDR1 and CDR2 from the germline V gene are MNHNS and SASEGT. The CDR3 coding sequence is TGTGCCAGCAGTGAATTCGTGGACGGGGGTAGCAATCAGCCCCAGCATTTT. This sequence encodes CASSEFVDGGSNQPQHF.

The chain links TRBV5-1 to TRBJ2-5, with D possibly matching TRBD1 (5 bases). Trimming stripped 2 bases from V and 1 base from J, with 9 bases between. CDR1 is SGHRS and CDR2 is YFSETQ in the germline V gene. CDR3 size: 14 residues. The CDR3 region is CASSLSTGQETQYF. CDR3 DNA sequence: TGCGCCAGCAGCTTATCCACAGGCCAAGAGACCCAGTACTTC.

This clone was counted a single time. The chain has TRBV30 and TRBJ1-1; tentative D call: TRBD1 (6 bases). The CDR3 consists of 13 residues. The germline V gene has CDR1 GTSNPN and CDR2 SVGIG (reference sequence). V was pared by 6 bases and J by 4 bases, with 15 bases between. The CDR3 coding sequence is TGTGCCTGCATCAGGGGTTACGGCACTGAAGCTTTCTTT. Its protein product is CACIRGYGTEAFF.

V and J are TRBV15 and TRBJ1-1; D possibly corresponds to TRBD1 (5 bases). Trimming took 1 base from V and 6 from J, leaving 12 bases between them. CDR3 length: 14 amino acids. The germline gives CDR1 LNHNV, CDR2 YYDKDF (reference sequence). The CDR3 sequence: CATSRGEGVPEAFF. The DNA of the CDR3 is TGTGCCACCAGCAGAGGGGAAGGGGTCCCTGAAGCTTTCTTT. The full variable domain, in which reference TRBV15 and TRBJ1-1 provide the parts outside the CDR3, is DAMVIQNPRYQVTQFGKPVTLSCSQTLNHNVMYWYQQKSSQAPKLLFHYYDKDFNNEADTPDNFQSRRPNTSFCFLDIRSPGLGDTAMYLCATSRGEGVPEAFFGQGTRLTVV.

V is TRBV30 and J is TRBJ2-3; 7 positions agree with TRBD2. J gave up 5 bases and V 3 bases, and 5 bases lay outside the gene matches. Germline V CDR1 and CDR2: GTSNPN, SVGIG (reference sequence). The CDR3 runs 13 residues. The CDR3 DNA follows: TGTGCCTGGAGCGGCGGGGGAGGAGATACGCAGTATTTT. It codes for CAWSGGGGDTQYF.

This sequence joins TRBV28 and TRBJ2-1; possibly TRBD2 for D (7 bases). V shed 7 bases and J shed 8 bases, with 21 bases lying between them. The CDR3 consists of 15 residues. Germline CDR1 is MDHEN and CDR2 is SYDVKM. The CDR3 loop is CASNPGEGDNDEQFF. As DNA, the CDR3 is TGTGCCAGCAACCCGGGGGAGGGGGATAATGATGAGCAGTTCTTC.

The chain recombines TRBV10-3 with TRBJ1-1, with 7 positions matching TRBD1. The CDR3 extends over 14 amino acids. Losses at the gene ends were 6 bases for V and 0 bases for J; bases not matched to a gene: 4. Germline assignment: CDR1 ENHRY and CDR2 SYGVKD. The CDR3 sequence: CAISQGQLNTEAFF. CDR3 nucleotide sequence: TGTGCCATCAGCCAGGGACAGTTGAACACTGAAGCTTTCTTT.

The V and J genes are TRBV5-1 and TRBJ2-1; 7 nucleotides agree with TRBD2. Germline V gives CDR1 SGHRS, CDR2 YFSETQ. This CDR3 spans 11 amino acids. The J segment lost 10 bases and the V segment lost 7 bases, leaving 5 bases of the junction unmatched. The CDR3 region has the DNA TGCGCCAGCCGAGGACTAGACGAGCAGTTCTTC. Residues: CASRGLDEQFF.

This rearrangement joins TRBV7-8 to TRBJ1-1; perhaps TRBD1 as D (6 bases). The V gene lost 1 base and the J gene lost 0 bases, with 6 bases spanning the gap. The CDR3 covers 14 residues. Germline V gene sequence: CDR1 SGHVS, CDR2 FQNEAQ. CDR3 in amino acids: CASSLGTVNTEAFF. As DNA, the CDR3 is TGTGCCAGCAGCTTAGGGACAGTGAACACTGAAGCTTTCTTT.

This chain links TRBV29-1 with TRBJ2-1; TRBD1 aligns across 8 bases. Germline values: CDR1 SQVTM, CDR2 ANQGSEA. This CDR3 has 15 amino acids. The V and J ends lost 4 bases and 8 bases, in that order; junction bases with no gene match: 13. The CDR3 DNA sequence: TGCAGCGTTGGACCTTCGGACAGGGTAGTCGATGAGCAGTTCTTC. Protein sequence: CSVGPSDRVVDEQFF.

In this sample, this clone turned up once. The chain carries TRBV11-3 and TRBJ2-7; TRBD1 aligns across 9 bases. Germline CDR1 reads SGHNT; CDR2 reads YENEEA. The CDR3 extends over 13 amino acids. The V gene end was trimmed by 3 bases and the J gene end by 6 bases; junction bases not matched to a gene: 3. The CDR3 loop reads CASSFMDRGEQYF. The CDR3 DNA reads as TGTGCCAGCAGCTTCATGGACAGGGGCGAGCAGTACTTC.

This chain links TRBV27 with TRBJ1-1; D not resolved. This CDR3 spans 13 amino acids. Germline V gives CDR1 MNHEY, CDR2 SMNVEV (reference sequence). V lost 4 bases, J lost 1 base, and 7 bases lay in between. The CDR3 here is CASSSKPNTEAFF. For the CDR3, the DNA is TGTGCCAGCAGTTCTAAACCGAACACTGAAGCTTTCTTT.

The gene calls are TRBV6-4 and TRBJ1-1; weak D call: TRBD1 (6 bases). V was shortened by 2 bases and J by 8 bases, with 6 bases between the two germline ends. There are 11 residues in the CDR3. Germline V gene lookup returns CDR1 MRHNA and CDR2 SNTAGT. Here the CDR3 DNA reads TGTGCCAGCAGTGACAGGGGGGAAGCTTTCTTT. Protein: CASSDRGEAFF.

CDR3 region: CASSFREWGGRAGEQYF. DNA for the CDR3: TGTGCCAGCAGCTTCCGGGAATGGGGGGGAAGGGCAGGCGAGCAGTACTTC. The chain is built from TRBV11-2 and TRBJ2-7, with 7 bases fitting TRBD2. This CDR3 spans 17 amino acids. Germline CDR1 is SGHAT and CDR2 is FQNNGV. Trimming took 3 bases from V and 6 from J; bases not matched to a gene: 17.

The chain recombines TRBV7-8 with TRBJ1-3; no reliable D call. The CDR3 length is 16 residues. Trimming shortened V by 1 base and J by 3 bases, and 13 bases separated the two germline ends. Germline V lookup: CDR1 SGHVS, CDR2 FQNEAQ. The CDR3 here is CASSLVVRAVGNTIYF. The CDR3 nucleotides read TGTGCCAGCAGCTTAGTGGTGCGGGCAGTTGGAAACACCATATATTTT.

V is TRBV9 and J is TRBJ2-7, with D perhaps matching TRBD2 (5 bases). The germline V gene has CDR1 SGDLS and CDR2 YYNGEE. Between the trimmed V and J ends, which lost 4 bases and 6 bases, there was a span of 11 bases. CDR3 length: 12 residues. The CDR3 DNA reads TGTGCCAGCAGCTCTAGCCTCTCCGAGCAGTACTTC. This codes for CASSSSLSEQYF.

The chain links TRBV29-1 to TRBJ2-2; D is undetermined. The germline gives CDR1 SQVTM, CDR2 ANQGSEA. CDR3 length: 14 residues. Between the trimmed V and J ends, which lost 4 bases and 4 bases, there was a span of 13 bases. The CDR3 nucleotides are TGCAGCGTTGTTCTTCCAAGACTCACCGGGGAGCTGTTTTTT. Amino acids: CSVVLPRLTGELFF.

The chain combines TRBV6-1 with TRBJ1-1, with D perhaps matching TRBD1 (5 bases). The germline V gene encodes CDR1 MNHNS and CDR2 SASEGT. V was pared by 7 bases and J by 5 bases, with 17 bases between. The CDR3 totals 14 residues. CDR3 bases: TGTGCCAGCACCCTAGGCTGGGGGAGGACTGAAGCTTTCTTT. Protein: CASTLGWGRTEAFF.

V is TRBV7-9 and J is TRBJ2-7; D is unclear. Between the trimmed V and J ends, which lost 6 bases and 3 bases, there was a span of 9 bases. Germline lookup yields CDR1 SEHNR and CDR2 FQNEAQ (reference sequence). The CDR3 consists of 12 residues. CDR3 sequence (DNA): TGTGCCAGCAGACCTCCCGGCTACGAGCAGTACTTC. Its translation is CASRPPGYEQYF.

The CDR3 region is CASSQEAGRGETQYF. DNA for the CDR3: TGCGCCAGCAGCCAAGAGGCGGGCAGGGGGGAGACCCAGTACTTC. The chain recombines TRBV4-1 with TRBJ2-5, with 7 bases aligning to TRBD1. Germline V gives CDR1 MGHRA, CDR2 YSYEKL. J gave up 5 bases and V 0 bases, and 6 bases lay outside the gene matches. This CDR3 spans 15 amino acids.

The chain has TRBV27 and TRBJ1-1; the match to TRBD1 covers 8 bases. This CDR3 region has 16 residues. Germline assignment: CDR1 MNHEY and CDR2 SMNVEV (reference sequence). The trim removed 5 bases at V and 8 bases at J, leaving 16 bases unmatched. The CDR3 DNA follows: TGTGCCAGCAGTGTTGGGGGGGACAGGAGCATGGGGGAAGCTTTCTTT. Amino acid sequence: CASSVGGDRSMGEAFF.

The CDR3 loop reads CASSPGGAGELFF. The CDR3 nucleotides are TGTGCCAGCAGCCCCGGGGGGGCCGGGGAGCTGTTTTTT. V and J are TRBV7-8 and TRBJ2-2, with 8 bases fitting TRBD2. Unmatched junction bases numbered 2, after V lost 5 bases and J lost 6 bases. Per germline, CDR1 SGHVS and CDR2 FQNEAQ. The length of the CDR3 is 13 residues.

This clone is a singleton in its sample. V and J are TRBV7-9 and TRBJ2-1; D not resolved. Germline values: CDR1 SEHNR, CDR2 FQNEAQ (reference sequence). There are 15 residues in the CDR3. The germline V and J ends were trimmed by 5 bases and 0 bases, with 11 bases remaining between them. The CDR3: CASSAKASSYNEQFF. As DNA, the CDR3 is TGTGCCAGCAGCGCCAAAGCTAGCTCCTACAATGAGCAGTTCTTC.

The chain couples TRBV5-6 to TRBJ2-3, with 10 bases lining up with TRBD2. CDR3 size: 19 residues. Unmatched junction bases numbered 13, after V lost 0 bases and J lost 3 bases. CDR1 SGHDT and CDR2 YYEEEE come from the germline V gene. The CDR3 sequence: CASSLVPGGSGGATDTQYF. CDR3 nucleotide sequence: TGTGCCAGCAGCTTGGTCCCCGGTGGGAGCGGGGGGGCAACAGATACGCAGTATTTT.

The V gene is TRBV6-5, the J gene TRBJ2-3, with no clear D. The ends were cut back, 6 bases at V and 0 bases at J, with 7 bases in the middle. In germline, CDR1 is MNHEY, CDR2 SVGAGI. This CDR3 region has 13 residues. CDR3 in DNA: TGTGCCAGCAGAAAACAGAGCACAGATACGCAGTATTTT. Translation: CASRKQSTDTQYF.

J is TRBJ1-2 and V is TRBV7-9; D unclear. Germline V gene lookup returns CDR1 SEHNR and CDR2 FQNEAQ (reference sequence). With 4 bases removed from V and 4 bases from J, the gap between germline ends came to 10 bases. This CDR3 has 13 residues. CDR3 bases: TGTGCCAGCAGCTCGGAGGGTGGCTATGGCTACACCTTC. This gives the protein CASSSEGGYGYTF.